The clone carrying this T cell receptor (beta chain) turned up a few times. The antigen is undetermined. CDR1 and CDR2 (germline): MNHNS, SASEGT. The CDR3 extends over 16 amino acids. The V segment lost 8 bases and the J segment 4 bases; nucleotides outside the gene matches: 10. One entry per CDR3 protein results from TCRdb running MiXCR on the 5' RACE reads. The table shows 200,000 to 300,000 distinct CDR3 sequences, with roughly 7% occurring only once. This sample stems from a study of identical twins. The study's findings and limits: The more abundant beta clonotypes in cord blood had fewer insertions, and memory repertoires did not show this.

The data also belong to a second study, concerning yellow fever vaccine responses in identical twins.

The specimen sequenced was memory (CD45RO+) T cells sorted from blood. The rearrangement links TRBV6-1 to TRBJ2-1; 11 nucleotides align to TRBD2. This clonotype was obtained from a young woman in good health. The CDR3 DNA reads TGTGCCAGCGCCCACCCTGGGACTAGCGGATACAATGAGCAGTTCTTC. This codes for CASAHPGTSGYNEQFF.